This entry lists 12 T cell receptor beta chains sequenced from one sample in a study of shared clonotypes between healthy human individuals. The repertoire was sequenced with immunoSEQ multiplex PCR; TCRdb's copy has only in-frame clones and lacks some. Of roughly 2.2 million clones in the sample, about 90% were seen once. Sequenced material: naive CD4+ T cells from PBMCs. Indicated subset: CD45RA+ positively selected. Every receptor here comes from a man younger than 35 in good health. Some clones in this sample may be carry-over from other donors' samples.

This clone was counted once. The CDR3 DNA reads as TGTGCCAGCGGGTTACCCATGGCGGGAGTTACAGATACGCAGTATTTT. Amino acid sequence: CASGLPMAGVTDTQYF. This rearrangement joins TRBV28 to TRBJ2-3, with 7 bases matching TRBD2. The V gene's germline CDR1 is MDHEN and CDR2 SYDVKM. V gave up 8 bases and J gave up 3 bases; unmatched junction bases: 14. The CDR3 has 16 amino acids.

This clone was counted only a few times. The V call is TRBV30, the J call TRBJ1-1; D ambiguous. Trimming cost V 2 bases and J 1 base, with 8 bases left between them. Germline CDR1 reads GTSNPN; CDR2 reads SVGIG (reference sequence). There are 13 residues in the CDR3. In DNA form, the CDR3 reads TGTGCCTGGAGTCCCCCGGGGAACACTGAAGCTTTCTTT. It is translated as CAWSPPGNTEAFF.

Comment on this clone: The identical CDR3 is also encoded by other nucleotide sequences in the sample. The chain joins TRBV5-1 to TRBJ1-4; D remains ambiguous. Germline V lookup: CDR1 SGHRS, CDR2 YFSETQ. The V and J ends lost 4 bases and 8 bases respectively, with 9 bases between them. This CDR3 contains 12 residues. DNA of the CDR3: TGCGCCAGCAGCCTATCGGGGGAAAAACTGTTTTTT. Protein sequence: CASSLSGEKLFF.

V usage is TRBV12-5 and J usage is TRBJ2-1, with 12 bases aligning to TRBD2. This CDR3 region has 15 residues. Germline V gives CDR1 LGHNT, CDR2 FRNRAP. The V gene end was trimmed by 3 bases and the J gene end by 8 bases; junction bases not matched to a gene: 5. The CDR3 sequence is CASGLRLAGEYEQFF. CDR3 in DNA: TGTGCTAGTGGTTTACGACTAGCGGGAGAATATGAGCAGTTCTTC. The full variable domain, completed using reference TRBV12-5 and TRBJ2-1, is DARVTQTPRHKVTEMGQEVTMRCQPILGHNTVFWYRQTMMQGLELLAYFRNRAPLDDSGMPKDRFSAEMPDATLATLKIQPSEPRDSAVYFCASGLRLAGEYEQFFGPGTRLTVL.

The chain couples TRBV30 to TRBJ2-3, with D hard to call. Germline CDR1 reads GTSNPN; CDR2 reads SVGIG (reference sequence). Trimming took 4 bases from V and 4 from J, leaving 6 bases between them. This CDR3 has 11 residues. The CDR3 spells CAWTPSDTQYF. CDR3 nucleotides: TGTGCCTGGACCCCCTCAGATACGCAGTATTTT.

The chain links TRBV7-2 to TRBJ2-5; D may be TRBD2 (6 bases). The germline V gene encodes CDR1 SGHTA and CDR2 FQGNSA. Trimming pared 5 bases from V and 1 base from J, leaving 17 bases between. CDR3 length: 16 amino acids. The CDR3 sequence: CASSLRSGGVQETQYF. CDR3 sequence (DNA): TGTGCCAGCAGCCTGAGGTCGGGCGGGGTCCAAGAGACCCAGTACTTC.

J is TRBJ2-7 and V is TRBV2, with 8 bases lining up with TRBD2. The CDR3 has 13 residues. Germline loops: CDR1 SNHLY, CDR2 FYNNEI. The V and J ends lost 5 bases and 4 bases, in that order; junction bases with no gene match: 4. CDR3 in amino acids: CASSFSGEYEQYF. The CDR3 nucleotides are TGTGCCAGCAGTTTTAGCGGGGAATACGAGCAGTACTTC.

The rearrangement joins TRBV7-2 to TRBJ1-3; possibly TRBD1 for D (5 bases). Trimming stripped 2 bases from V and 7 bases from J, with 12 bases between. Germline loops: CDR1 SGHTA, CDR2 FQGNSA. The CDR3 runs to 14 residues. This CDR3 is CASSLFSGYNTIYF. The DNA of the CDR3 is TGTGCCAGCAGCTTATTTTCAGGGTACAACACCATATATTTT.

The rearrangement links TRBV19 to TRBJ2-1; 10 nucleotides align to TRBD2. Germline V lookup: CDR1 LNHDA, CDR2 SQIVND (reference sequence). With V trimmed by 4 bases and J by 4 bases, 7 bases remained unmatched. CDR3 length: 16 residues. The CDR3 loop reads CASSTPRTSGYNEQFF. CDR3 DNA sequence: TGTGCCAGTAGTACCCCCCGGACTAGCGGATACAATGAGCAGTTCTTC.

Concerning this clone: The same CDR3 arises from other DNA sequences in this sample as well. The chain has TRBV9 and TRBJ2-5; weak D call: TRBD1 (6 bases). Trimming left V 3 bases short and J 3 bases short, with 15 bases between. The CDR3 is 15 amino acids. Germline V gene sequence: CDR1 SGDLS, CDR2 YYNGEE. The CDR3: CASSGTGTTEETQYF. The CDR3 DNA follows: TGTGCCAGCAGCGGGACCGGGACAACAGAAGAGACCCAGTACTTC. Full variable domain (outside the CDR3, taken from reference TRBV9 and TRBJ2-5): DSGVTQTPKHLITATGQRVTLRCSPRSGDLSVYWYQQSLDQGLQFLIQYYNGEERAKGNILERFSAQQFPDLHSELNLSSLELGDSALYFCASSGTGTTEETQYFGPGTRLLVL.

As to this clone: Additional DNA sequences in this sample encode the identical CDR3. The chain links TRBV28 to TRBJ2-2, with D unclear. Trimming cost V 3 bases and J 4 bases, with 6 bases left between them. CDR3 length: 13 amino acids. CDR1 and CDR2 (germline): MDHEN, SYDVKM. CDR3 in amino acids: CASSFLPTGELFF. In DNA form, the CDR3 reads TGTGCCAGCAGTTTCCTGCCCACCGGGGAGCTGTTTTTT. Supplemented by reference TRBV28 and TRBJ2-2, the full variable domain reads DVKVTQSSRYLVKRTGEKVFLECVQDMDHENMFWYRQDPGLGLRLIYFSYDVKMKEKGDIPEGYSVSREKKERFSLILESASTNQTSMYLCASSFLPTGELFFGEGSRLTVL.

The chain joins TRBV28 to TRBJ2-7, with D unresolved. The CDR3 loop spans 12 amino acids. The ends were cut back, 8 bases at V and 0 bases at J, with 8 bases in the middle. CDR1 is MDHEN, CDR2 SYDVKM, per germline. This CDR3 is CASQRSSYEQYF. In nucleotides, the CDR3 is TGTGCCAGCCAGAGGAGCTCCTACGAGCAGTACTTC.